One sample yielded the 7 T cell receptor beta chains listed below, sequenced in a study of persistence of HIV-infected CD4 T cells. Cells were stimulated with CMV-infected fibroblast lysates at 10 ug/mL. CD40L-negative CD69-negative CD45RO-high memory CD4+ T cells were sorted as populations depleted of antigen-responding cells. No antigen has been assigned to these receptors. This was the immunoSEQ version 4 assay in survey mode. The assay was immunoSEQ multiplex PCR, and TCRdb's table has in-frame clones only and misses some. The sample consists of about 28,000 clones, almost 85% of them appearing once. The sample here was CD4+ T cells sorted from PBMCs after 18-hour stimulation, taken from a patient who received antiretroviral therapy. The receptors originated from an adult man with HIV who was CMV-seropositive.

The rearrangement links TRBV6-4 to TRBJ2-3; 14 bases map to TRBD2. V dropped 0 bases and J dropped 4; count of bases not matched to a gene: 3. The CDR3 consists of 17 residues. Per germline, CDR1 MRHNA and CDR2 SNTAGT. CDR3 region: CASSDSTSGGGADTQYF. The CDR3 DNA follows: TGTGCCAGCAGTGACTCGACTAGCGGGGGGGGTGCAGATACGCAGTATTTT.

In the case of this clone: At one end the junction does not follow the germline gene, possibly because of a read error. The J gene is TRBJ2-3, the V gene TRBV5-1; 10 bases align to TRBD1. Germline CDR1 reads SGHRS; CDR2 reads YFSETQ. The CDR3 contains 15 residues. The CDR3 protein is CASRLDGQGGEAQYF. The CDR3 DNA follows: TGCGCCAGCAGATTGGATGGACAGGGGGGCGAGGCGCAGTATTTT.

J is TRBJ2-4 and V is TRBV21-1; TRBD2 reflects the table's D call only, with no check against the DNA. TRBV21-1 is a known pseudogene. The length of the CDR3 is 14 residues. In DNA form, the CDR3 reads TGTGCCAGCAGTAGCGGGGGAACTAAAAACATTCAGTACTTC. As protein: CASSSGGTKNIQYF.

The genes are TRBV27 and TRBJ2-3; 9 bases fit TRBD2. CDR1 is MNHEY and CDR2 is SMNVEV in the germline V gene (reference sequence). The CDR3 loop spans 15 amino acids. V trimming: 2 bases; J trimming: 9 bases; junction bases outside the gene matches: 9. The CDR3 is CASSLDAGGLVTQYF. Written as DNA, the CDR3 is TGTGCCAGCAGTTTAGATGCGGGGGGGCTCGTGACGCAGTATTTT.

V and J are TRBV7-9 and TRBJ1-2; TRBD1 agrees at 9 bases. Germline values: CDR1 SEHNR, CDR2 FQNEAQ (reference sequence). The CDR3 totals 16 residues. After removal of 1 base from V and 6 bases from J, the junction contained 9 bases not matched to a gene. CDR3 loop: CASSLGRQGVKDGYTF. CDR3 in DNA: TGTGCCAGCAGCTTAGGGAGACAGGGGGTGAAGGATGGCTACACCTTC.

V is TRBV6-6 and J is TRBJ1-2, with a possible D match to TRBD1 (6 bases). CDR1 MNHNY and CDR2 SVGAGI come from the germline V gene (reference sequence). The V end was cut by 8 bases, the J end by 8 bases, with 21 bases between. CDR3 length: 14 amino acids. CDR3 in DNA: TGTGCCAGCGGCCGACAGGATACGTCCGTGGGCTACACCTTC. Encoded protein: CASGRQDTSVGYTF.

The rearrangement joins TRBV11-1 to TRBJ2-7; D gene ambiguous. V was pared by 0 bases and J by 0 bases, with 6 bases between. The V gene's germline CDR1 is SGHAT and CDR2 FQDESV (reference sequence). The CDR3 is made up of 14 amino acids. CDR3 amino acids: CASSLAGFSYEQYF. In DNA, the CDR3 is TGTGCCAGCAGCTTAGCAGGGTTCTCCTACGAGCAGTACTTC. Together with reference TRBV11-1 and TRBJ2-7, the CDR3 gives the full variable domain: EAEVAQSPRYKITEKSQAVAFWCDPISGHATLYWYRQILGQGPELLVQFQDESVVDDSQLPKDRFSAERLKGVDSTLKIQPAELGDSAMYLCASSLAGFSYEQYFGPGTRLTVT.